The present entry profiles one TCR beta chain with its context. No cognate antigen has been identified for it. Base qualities are not provided; no much larger clone lies one nucleotide away. The library was built by means of the immunoSEQ multiplex PCR assay. For the multiplex PCR, a mixture combining 60 forward primers for TCR Vbeta segments and 13 reverse primers for TCR Jbeta segments was used. The CDR3 region of rearranged TCR beta genes was amplified from genomic DNA by a multiplex PCR assay. On the Illumina HiSeq System, the amplified TCR beta libraries were sequenced as 87-base-pair reads. The authors' pipeline ran thus. Across the 700 or so repertoires, a later analysis counted approximately 83 million unique TCR beta chains, roughly 11 million of which were shared by at least two donors. A nearest-neighbor algorithm error-corrected the raw reads and collapsed the reads into unique sequences, merging closely related sequences to remove PCR and sequencing errors. CDR3 sequences were aligned to IMGT reference sequences to assign V, D and J gene segments. For a sequence to be retained, a match of at least six nucleotides to both a V gene segment and a J gene segment was required. A rearrangement was called productive if the CDR3 had no stop codons and remained in frame with V and J, and every other rearrangement was called non-productive. CDR3 was defined by IMGT convention, running from the second conserved V-encoded cysteine to the conserved J-encoded phenylalanine. The earlier analysis of 500 to 750 of the donors excluded any sequence lacking an unambiguous match to a single V gene segment. An earlier analysis of around 600 of the donors classified V segments as functional when productive rearrangements were above 56.7% and as segregating when the standard deviation between donors was above 5%. To diagnose cytomegalovirus status from the catalog of TCR beta chain sequences, a statistical classification framework was built. In a later analysis, TCR nucleotide sequences were compared against IMGT/GENE-DB human TR gene sequences so that V and J genes could be assigned. Using the TCRdist pipeline, a later analysis assigned CDR3 sequences along with most-parsimonious VDJ recombination scenarios. In a later analysis, each TCR beta chain was defined by its CDR3 amino acid sequence together with its V-gene family, and reads lacking a unique V-gene family were excluded. In a later analysis, 550 to 650 highly shared, low-generation-probability nucleotide sequences were removed to address suspected cross-contamination and a sequencing artifact. In a later analysis, a clonal expansion index was calculated for each public chain from normalized within-repertoire ranks of inferred template counts. A later analysis computed generation probabilities with a VDJ recombination model fitted to out-of-frame rearrangements, and checked the results against IGoR. In a later analysis, TCR-TCR, TCR-HLA and TCR-CMV co-occurrence was scored with hypergeometric tests, and a repertoire-size bias correction was applied to TCR pairs. A later analysis estimated false discovery rates by permuting HLA or CMV assignments 20 times. In a later analysis, co-occurring TCRs were grouped with DBSCAN, and TCRdist sequence similarity was added when clustering was performed within HLA-allele-positive subsets. Repertoires with fewer than 30,000 or more than 120,000 public chains, plus five repertoires with anomalous nucleotide sharing, were excluded from co-occurrence clustering. Imported from immuneACCESS, the table was reduced by TCRdb to in-frame sequences with V and J called. These copies leave out some clones; in studies compared against another copy, an unresolved V gene accounts for under half, and the cause of the remainder is not known. That table is the source of V, J and clone size, and D and trimming were worked out from the DNA. In all, the sample holds approximately 150,000 clones, and almost 85% of those were seen once. The ten largest clones take up roughly 1.9% of the sample.

This entry is derived from a study of cytomegalovirus exposure and HLA in healthy donors (dated by TCRdb to 2016 to 2017). General notes on the study: An earlier analysis of several hundred of the donors reported about 260 Gb of sequence data and about 120 million unique TCR beta sequences obtained from around 190 million T cells. Four or five DR-DQ haplotypes were handled as single units for association and clustering because linkage in the cohort was strong. HLA typing included class I and class II loci at four-digit resolution. To decide whether each TCR beta V gene segment behaved as functional or pseudogenic, an earlier analysis of some 580 of the donors relied on high-throughput TCR beta sequencing. The study combined high-throughput TCR immunosequencing, statistical association of individual TCRs with disease status, and machine learning to predict cytomegalovirus infection status. Of the 398 genotyped donors, about 80% fell in the genetic ancestry cluster associated with self-reported Caucasian donors. On average, around 240,000 unique TCR beta nucleotide sequences were sequenced per donor among 300 to 500 genotyped donors of the cohort, with roughly 18% of those sequences being non-productive. All discovery cohort repertoires had been generated using a single sequencing platform. The study used immunosequencing to profile the T cell repertoires of approximately 630 subjects and linked those repertoires to cytomegalovirus serostatus. A later analysis re-examined previously published TCR beta repertoires from 600 to 700 donors and added high-resolution HLA genotyping to investigate patterns of TCR occurrence. A later genetic analysis took genome-wide SNP genotypes for about 55% of the roughly 670 donors and used that subset as a discovery cohort. An early release that covered several hundred HLA-typed donors contained 300 to 350 gigabases of sequencing data and tens of millions of unique TCR sequences. Along with the roughly 710-subject first cohort, a separate validation cohort of over 90 different subjects was used. The study aimed to test whether cataloging public T cell receptors could reveal signatures of past pathogen exposure. Rather than using new phenotypic data, the later analysis identified candidate immune exposures from TCR beta sequences and from how often those sequences occurred across donors. The number of donors typed differed by locus, with 629-630 for A, B, C, DRB1 and DQB1, around 500 for DQA1, some 570 for DPA1, and some 440 for DPB1. Donor age, sex, ethnicity and CMV serostatus were collected together with the repertoire data. Here is what the overall study found, with its caveats: According to a later analysis, parvovirus B19, influenza, CMV and Epstein-Barr virus appeared linked to several top co-occurrence clusters. CMV serostatus was the only immune exposure information available for the cohort. V-gene and J-gene trimming of TCR beta chains was associated with a missense DCLRE1C variant in a later genetic analysis, and the association was replicated in an independent cohort. A further reported finding was that TCR beta sequences accurately predicted the HLA-A and HLA-B alleles for most subjects in the first cohort. In the study, some 160 TCR beta chains were listed as associated with cytomegalovirus. In this cohort, only TCR beta chains were sequenced, and detectable features were limited by the absence of alpha or paired-chain data. The authors suggested that the approach could potentially be generalized to other disease states and immunological phenotypes. Linkage disequilibrium might explain the correlated functional status among segregating V segments, but an unknown experimental factor could not be excluded. In an earlier analysis of fewer than 700 of the donors, most TCR beta V segments appeared in productive rearrangements about 87% or about 30% of the time, broadly matching IMGT annotations. Around 16 rarely observed V segments, including chromosome 9 orphons, were excluded from the earlier analysis of several hundred of the donors because counts were too low. In a later analysis, 15,000 to 20,000 TCR beta sequences were associated with specific HLA alleles at a false discovery rate of 0.05. Compared with equally common non-associated chains, HLA-associated TCR beta chains in a later analysis were more clonally expanded and had lower generation probabilities. Most CMV-associated TCR beta chains appeared to be HLA-restricted in a later analysis, and the HLA associations seemed to be driven largely by CMV exposure. HLA typing was unavailable for some donors at each locus, so association tests used only the typed subset. Three of the identified cytomegalovirus-associated TCR beta chains were confirmed in vitro to be specific for cytomegalovirus antigens. Strong co-occurrence of HLA alleles, especially DR and DQ, made assigning TCR associations to individual alleles difficult. Sequencing depth was assumed to be roughly uniform across donors in the presence/absence analyses, though that assumption may not hold. Across donors, most TCR sequences were observed very rarely, whereas some public TCRs were present in many individuals. Compared with the 666-donor mean, donors in an Asian-associated ancestry cluster had fewer N-insertions in productive TCRs, according to a later genetic analysis. The classifier was reported to diagnose cytomegalovirus status with high specificity and sensitivity in both the original cohort and the validation cohort. In a later analysis, TCR association rates were found to vary across HLA loci, with the most associated TCRs seen for DRB1 alleles and the fewest for HLA-C alleles. A cluster of highly shared sequence variants was judged likely to represent a technical artifact of the sequencing pipeline.

The cohort comprised some 680 healthy bone marrow donors. At the time of sampling, every cohort member was nominally healthy, though immune exposures that went unrecorded were likely present. The donor was CMV seronegative and belonged to the group of under 400 seronegative cohort members. Every donor gave a peripheral blood sample, and the peripheral blood mononuclear cells from that sample were used for TCR beta sequencing. The Qiagen DNeasy Blood Extraction Kit was used to extract genomic DNA from the blood cell samples. Sequencing was carried out using PBMCs. This receptor was obtained from a woman aged 40 to 55 in good health and CMV-seronegative.

The CDR3 region: CASSLGRYNEQFF. The DNA is TGTGCCAGCAGTTTAGGGAGGTACAATGAGCAGTTCTTC. The chain uses TRBV28 and TRBJ2-1, with TRBD2 as a weak D call on 6 bases. Spanning cysteine to phenylalanine, the CDR3 consists of 13 amino acids. CDR3 DNA only is kept here, 39 bases in frame from base 1. V and J are truncated by 2 bases and 4 bases respectively, leaving an intervening sequence of 6 bases. The germline V gene yields MDHEN for CDR1 and SYDVKM for CDR2.